This T cell receptor beta chain was retrieved from a study of graft-versus-host responses after intestinal transplantation. Per germline, CDR1 MNHEY and CDR2 SVGAGI. V lost 3 bases and J lost 0, with 13 bases in between. The CDR3 is made up of 16 amino acids. TCRdb keeps only in-frame clones here, not all; method: immunoSEQ multiplex PCR. The repertoire includes 74,000 or so clones, roughly 90% of them detected once, and roughly 0.7% sits in the top ten. The rearrangement uses TRBV6-5 and TRBJ2-3, with D tentatively TRBD1 (6 bases). This specimen consisted of PBMCs, obtained 98 days after intestinal transplantation. The receptor's source is a human patient who received an intestinal transplant, so some T cells may come from the graft donor. CDR3 DNA sequence: TGTGCCAGCAGTTATCGCGGACAGCCTAGCACAGATACGCAGTATTTT. It translates to CASSYRGQPSTDTQYF.